This T cell receptor (beta chain) stems from a study of blood T cell repertoires in COVID-19. Study overall: COVID-19 samples collected from the United States, Italy and Spain covered acute and convalescent phases. Sources were T cells, B-cell-depleted T cells, or PBMCs; the material itself was cDNA or gDNA.

Per the original data handling: Nucleated cell number was recorded as an estimate derived from reference gene primer amplification. Here immunoSEQ multiplex PCR was the method, and the copy in TCRdb shows in-frame clones only, minus some. That table gives V, J and clone size, and the DNA gave D and trimming. The profile shows about 130,000 clones, about 80% of them singletons. Losses at the gene ends were 6 bases for V and 2 bases for J; bases not matched to a gene: 2. CDR1 is SQVTM and CDR2 is ANQGSEA in the germline V gene. This CDR3 region has 13 residues. V is TRBV29-1 and J is TRBJ2-1; 9 bases map to TRBD1. The receptor was derived from a man aged 35 to 55 with active or convalescent COVID-19. Sequenced: peripheral blood. In DNA, the CDR3 is TGCAGCGTGTGGACAGGGGCCTACAATGAGCAGTTCTTC. Encoded protein: CSVWTGAYNEQFF.